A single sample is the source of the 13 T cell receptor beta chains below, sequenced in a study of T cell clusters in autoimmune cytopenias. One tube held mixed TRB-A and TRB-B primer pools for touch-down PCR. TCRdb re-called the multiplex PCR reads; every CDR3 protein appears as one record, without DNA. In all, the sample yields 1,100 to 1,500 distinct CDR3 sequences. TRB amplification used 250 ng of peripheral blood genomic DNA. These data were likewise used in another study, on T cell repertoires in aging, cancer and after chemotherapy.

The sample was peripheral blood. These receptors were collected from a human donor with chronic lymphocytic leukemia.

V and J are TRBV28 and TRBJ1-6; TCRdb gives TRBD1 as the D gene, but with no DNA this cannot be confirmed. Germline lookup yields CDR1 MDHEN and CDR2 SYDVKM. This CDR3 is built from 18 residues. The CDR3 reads CASSSSFTSGGHNSPLHF.

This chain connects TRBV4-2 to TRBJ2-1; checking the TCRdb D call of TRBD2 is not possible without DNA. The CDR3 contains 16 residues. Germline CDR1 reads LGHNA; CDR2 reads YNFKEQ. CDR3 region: CASSPQEAGVPDEQFF.

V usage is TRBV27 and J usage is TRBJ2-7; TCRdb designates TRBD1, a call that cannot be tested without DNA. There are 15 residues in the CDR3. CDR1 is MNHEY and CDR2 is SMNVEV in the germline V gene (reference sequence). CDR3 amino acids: CASSPRGRGTGEQYF.

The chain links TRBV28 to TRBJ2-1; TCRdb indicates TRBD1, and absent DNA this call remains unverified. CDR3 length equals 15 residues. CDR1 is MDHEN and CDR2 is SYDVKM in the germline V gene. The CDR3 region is CASSRPQGPHNEQFF.

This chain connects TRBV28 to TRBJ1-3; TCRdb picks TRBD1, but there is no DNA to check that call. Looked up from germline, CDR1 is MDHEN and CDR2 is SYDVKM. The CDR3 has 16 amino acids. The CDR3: CASSLVSWQGGNTIYF.

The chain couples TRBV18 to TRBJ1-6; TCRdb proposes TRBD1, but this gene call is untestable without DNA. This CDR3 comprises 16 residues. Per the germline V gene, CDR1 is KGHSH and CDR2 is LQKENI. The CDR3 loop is CASSPPGTRVSSPLHF. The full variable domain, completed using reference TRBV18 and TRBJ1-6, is NAGVMQNPRHLVRRRGQEARLRCSPMKGHSHVYWYRQLPEEGLKFMVYLQKENIIDESGMPKERFSAEFPKEGPSILRIQQVVRGDSAAYFCASSPPGTRVSSPLHFGNGTRLTVT.

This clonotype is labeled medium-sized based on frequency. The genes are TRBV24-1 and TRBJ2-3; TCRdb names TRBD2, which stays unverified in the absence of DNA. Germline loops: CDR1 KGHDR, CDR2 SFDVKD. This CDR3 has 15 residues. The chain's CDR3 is CATSGTAGLTDTQYF.

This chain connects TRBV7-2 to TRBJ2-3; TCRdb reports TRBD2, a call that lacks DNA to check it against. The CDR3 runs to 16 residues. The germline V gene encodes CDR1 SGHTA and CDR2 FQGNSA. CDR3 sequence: CASSSGLAGEADTQYF.

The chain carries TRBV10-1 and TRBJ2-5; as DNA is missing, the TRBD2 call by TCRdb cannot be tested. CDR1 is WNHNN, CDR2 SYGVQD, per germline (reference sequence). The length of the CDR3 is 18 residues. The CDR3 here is CASSELSGLAGDQETQYF.

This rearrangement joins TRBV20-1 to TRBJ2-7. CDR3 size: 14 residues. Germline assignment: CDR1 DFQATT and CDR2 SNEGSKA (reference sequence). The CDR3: CSAPDRKSSYEQYF.

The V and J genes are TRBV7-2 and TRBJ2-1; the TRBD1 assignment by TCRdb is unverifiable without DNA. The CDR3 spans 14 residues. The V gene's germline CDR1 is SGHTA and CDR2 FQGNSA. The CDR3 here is CASSPALSYNEQFF.

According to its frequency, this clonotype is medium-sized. The CDR3 region is CASSLGGHSYEQYF. The V and J genes are TRBV7-2 and TRBJ2-7; TCRdb's D call, TRBD1, is unchecked because there is no DNA. Germline V gene lookup returns CDR1 SGHTA and CDR2 FQGNSA. CDR3 length: 14 amino acids.

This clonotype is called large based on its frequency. The chain's CDR3 is CASSPELHPNEQFF. The chain has TRBV13 and TRBJ2-1. The CDR3 contains 14 residues. Germline CDR1 reads PRHDT; CDR2 reads FYEKMQ (reference sequence).